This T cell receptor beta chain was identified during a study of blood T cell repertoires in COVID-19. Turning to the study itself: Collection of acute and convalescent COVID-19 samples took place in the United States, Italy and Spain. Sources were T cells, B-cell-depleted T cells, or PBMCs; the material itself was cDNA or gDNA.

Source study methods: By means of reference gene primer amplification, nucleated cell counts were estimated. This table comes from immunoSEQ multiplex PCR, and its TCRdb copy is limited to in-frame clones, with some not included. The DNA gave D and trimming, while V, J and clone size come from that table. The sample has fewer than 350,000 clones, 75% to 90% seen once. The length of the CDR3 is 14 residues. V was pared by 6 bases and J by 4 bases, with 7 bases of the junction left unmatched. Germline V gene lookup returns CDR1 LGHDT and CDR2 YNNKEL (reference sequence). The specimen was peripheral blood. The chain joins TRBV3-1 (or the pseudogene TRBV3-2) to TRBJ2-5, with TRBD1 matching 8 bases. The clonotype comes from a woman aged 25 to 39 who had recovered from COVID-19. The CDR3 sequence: CASRDDRGGETQYF. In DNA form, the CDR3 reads TGTGCCAGCAGGGATGACAGGGGAGGAGAGACCCAGTACTTC.